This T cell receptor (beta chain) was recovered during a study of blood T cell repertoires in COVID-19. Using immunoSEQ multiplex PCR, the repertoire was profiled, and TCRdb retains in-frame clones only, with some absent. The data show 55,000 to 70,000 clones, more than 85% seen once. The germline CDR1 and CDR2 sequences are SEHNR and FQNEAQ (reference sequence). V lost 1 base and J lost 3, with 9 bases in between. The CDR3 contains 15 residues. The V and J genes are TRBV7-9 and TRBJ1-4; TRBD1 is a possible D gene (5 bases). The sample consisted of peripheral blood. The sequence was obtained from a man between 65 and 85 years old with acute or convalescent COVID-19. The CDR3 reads CASSLVARANEKLFF. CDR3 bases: TGTGCCAGCAGCTTAGTAGCCAGGGCTAATGAAAAACTGTTTTTT. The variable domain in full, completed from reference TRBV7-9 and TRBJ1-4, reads DTGVSQNPRHKITKRGQNVTFRCDPISEHNRLYWYRQTLGQGPEFLTYFQNEAQLEKSRLLSDRFSAERPKGSFSTLEIQRTEQGDSAMYLCASSLVARANEKLFFGSGTQLSVL.